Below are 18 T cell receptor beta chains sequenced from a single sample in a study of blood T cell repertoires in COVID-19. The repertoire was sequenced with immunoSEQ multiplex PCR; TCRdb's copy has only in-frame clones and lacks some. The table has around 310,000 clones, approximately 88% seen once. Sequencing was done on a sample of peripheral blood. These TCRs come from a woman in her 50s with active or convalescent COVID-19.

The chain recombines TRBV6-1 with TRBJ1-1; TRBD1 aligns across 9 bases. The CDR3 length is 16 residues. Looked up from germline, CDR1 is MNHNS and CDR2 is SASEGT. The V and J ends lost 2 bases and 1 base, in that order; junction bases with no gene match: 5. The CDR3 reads CASSELQGAWNTEAFF. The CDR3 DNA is TGTGCCAGCAGTGAACTACAGGGGGCCTGGAACACTGAAGCTTTCTTT.

CDR3 sequence: CASSFRTGPSNSPLHF. The CDR3 coding sequence is TGTGCCAGTAGCTTCCGGACAGGGCCGAGTAATTCACCCCTCCACTTT. V gene TRBV19 combines with J gene TRBJ1-6, with TRBD1 matching 8 bases. Trimming at V came to 6 bases and at J to 6 bases, leaving 10 bases not matched to a gene. The CDR3 is 16 amino acids. CDR1 is LNHDA, CDR2 SQIVND, per germline (reference sequence).

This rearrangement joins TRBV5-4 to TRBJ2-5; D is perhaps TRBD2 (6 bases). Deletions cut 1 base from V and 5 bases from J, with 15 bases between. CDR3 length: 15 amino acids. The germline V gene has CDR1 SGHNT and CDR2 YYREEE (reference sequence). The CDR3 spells CASSLFAGGNETQYF. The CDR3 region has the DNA TGTGCCAGCAGCTTGTTCGCGGGCGGGAACGAGACCCAGTACTTC. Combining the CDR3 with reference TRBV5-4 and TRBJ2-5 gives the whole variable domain ETGVTQSPTHLIKTRGQQVTLRCSSQSGHNTVSWYQQALGQGPQFIFQYYREEENGRGNFPPRFSGLQFPNYSSELNVNALELDDSALYLCASSLFAGGNETQYFGPGTRLLVL.

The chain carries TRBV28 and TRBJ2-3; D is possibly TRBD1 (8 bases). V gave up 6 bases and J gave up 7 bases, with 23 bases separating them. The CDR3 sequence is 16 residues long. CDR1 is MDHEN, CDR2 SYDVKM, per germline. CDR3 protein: CASRTGGQGWINTQYF. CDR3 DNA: TGTGCCAGCAGAACGGGAGGACAGGGATGGATTAATACGCAGTATTTT.

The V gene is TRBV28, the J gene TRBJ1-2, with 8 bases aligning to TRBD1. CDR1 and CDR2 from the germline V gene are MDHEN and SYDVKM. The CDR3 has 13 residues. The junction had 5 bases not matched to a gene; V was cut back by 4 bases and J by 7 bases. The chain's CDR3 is CASSYLTGGGYTF. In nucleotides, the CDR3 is TGTGCCAGCAGTTACCTTACAGGGGGTGGCTACACCTTC.

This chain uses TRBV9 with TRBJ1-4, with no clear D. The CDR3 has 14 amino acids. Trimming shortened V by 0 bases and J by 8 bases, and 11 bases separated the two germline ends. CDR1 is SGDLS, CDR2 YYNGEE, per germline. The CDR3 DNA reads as TGTGCCAGCAGCGTAGGGACTCGGGCCGAAAAACTGTTTTTT. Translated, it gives CASSVGTRAEKLFF.

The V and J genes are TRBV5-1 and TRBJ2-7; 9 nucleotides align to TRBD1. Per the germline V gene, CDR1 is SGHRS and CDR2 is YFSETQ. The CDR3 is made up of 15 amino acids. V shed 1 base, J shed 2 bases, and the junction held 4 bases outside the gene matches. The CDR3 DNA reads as TGCGCCAGCAGCTTGACCGGGACAGGGACCTACGAGCAGTACTTC. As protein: CASSLTGTGTYEQYF.

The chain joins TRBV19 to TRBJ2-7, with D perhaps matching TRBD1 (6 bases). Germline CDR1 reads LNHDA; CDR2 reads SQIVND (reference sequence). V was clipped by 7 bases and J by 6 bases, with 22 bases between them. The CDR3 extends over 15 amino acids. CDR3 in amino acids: CASTLAGRGSAEQYF. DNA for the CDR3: TGTGCCAGTACTCTGGCGGGCAGGGGCTCTGCCGAGCAGTACTTC.

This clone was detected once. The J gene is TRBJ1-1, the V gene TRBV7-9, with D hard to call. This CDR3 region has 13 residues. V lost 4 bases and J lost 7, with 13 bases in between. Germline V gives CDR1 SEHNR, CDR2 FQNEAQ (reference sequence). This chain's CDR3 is CASSSLGLGEAFF. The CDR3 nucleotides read TGTGCCAGCAGCTCCCTCGGGTTGGGTGAAGCTTTCTTT.

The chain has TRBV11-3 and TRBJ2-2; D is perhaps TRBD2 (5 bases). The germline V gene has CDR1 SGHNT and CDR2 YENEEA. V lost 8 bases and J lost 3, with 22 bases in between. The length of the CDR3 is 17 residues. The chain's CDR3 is CASGRELVGEDTGELFF. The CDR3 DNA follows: TGTGCCAGCGGTCGGGAACTGGTGGGAGAGGACACCGGGGAGCTGTTTTTT.

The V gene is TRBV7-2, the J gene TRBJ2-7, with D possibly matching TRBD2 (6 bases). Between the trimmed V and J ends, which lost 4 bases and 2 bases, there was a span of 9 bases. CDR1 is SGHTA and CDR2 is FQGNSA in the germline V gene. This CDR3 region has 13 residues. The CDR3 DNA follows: TGTGCCAGCAGCTGGGACTCCACCTACGAGCAGTACTTC. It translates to CASSWDSTYEQYF.

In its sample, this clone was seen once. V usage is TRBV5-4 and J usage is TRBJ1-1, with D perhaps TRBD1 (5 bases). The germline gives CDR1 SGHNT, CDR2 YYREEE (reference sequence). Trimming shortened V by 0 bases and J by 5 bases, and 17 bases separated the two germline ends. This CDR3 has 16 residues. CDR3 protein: CASSLAVWGVRTEAFF. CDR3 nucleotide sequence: TGTGCCAGCAGCTTGGCGGTTTGGGGGGTGAGGACTGAAGCTTTCTTT.

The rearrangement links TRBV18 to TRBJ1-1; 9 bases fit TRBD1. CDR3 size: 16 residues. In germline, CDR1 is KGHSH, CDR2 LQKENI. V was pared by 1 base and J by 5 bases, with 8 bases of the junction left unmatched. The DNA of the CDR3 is TGTGCCAGCTCACCACTGACAGGGGGGCCGAAAACTGAAGCTTTCTTT. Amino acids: CASSPLTGGPKTEAFF.

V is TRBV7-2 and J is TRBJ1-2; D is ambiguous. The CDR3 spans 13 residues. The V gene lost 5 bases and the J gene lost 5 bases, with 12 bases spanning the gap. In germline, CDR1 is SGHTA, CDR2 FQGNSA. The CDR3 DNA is TGTGCCAGCAGCCAAAGGGAGTTGTATGGCTACACCTTC. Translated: CASSQRELYGYTF.

CDR3: CASSEYRERNRDTEAFF. CDR3 DNA: TGTGCCAGCAGTGAATACCGTGAACGAAACAGGGACACTGAAGCTTTCTTT. V usage is TRBV25-1 and J usage is TRBJ1-1, with D maybe TRBD1 (6 bases). Germline V gene sequence: CDR1 MGHDK, CDR2 SYGVNS. V shed 0 bases and J shed 3 bases, with 17 bases lying between them. The CDR3 length is 17 residues.

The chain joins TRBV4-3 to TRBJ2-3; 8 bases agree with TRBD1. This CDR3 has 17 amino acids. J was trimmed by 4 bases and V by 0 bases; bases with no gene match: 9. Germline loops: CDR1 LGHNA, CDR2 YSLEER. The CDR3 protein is CASSQEGTGGSADTQYF. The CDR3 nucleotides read TGCGCCAGCAGCCAAGAGGGTACAGGGGGTTCGGCAGATACGCAGTATTTT.

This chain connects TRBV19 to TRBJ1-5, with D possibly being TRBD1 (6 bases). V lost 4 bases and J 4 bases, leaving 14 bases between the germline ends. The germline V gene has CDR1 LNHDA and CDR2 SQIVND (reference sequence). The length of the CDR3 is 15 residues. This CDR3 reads CASSNLGQKNQPQHF. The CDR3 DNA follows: TGTGCCAGTAGTAACCTAGGACAGAAGAATCAGCCCCAGCATTTT.

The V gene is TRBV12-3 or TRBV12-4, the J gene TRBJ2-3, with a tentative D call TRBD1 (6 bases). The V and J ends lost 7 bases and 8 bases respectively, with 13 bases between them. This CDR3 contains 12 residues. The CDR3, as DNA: TGTGCCAGCACCATGACAGGCCTTACGCAGTATTTT. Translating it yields CASTMTGLTQYF.